Listed here are 22 T cell receptor beta chains from one sample, sequenced in a study of cytomegalovirus exposure and HLA in healthy donors. Primers for the PCR totalled 60 Vbeta and 13 Jbeta. Method: immunoSEQ multiplex PCR; TCRdb's copy keeps in-frame clones and lacks some. Of around 120,000 clones listed, around three quarters are singletons. Sequenced material: PBMCs. Every receptor here comes from a middle-aged woman in good health and CMV-seronegative.

The V call is TRBV19, the J call TRBJ2-7, with 12 bases fitting TRBD2. Germline lookup yields CDR1 LNHDA and CDR2 SQIVND (reference sequence). V gave up 3 bases and J gave up 6 bases; unmatched junction bases: 18. The CDR3 runs 19 residues. CDR3 protein: CASSIRLAGVPYTHAEQYF. The CDR3 DNA sequence: TGTGCCAGTAGTATTCGACTAGCGGGAGTACCGTACACTCACGCCGAGCAGTACTTC.

The V call is TRBV27, the J call TRBJ2-2, with 9 bases matching TRBD1. The CDR3 covers 16 residues. With V trimmed by 2 bases and J by 4 bases, 5 bases remained unmatched. CDR1 MNHEY and CDR2 SMNVEV come from the germline V gene (reference sequence). CDR3 in amino acids: CASSLHGTGPTGELFF. CDR3 nucleotide sequence: TGTGCCAGCAGTTTACACGGGACAGGGCCCACCGGGGAGCTGTTTTTT.

The V call is TRBV2, the J call TRBJ1-2; 7 positions match TRBD1. The CDR3 sequence is 15 residues long. Germline CDR1 and CDR2: SNHLY and FYNNEI. The junction had 13 bases not matched to a gene; V was cut back by 6 bases and J by 6 bases. CDR3 amino acids: CASRRDTGELNGYTF. The CDR3 DNA follows: TGTGCCAGCAGAAGAGACACAGGGGAGTTGAATGGCTACACCTTC.

This sequence joins TRBV10-3 and TRBJ2-1; TRBD1 matches 7 bases. The trim removed 8 bases at V and 4 bases at J, leaving 2 bases unmatched. From germline, CDR1 is ENHRY and CDR2 SYGVKD. This CDR3 comprises 12 residues. The CDR3 reads CAIGQAYNEQFF. The CDR3 DNA reads as TGTGCCATCGGACAGGCGTACAATGAGCAGTTCTTC.

This clone showed up just a few times. The chain joins TRBV10-1 to TRBJ2-1, with TRBD2 matching 9 bases. Germline values: CDR1 WNHNN, CDR2 SYGVQD (reference sequence). The CDR3 extends over 15 amino acids. V was clipped by 6 bases and J by 0 bases; unmatched bases: 3. This chain's CDR3 is CASSLAGSSYNEQFF. The CDR3 DNA is TGCGCCAGCAGCCTAGCGGGGAGCTCCTACAATGAGCAGTTCTTC.

This chain links TRBV5-1 with TRBJ2-7; 8 bases map to TRBD2. Trimming at V came to 4 bases and at J to 0 bases, leaving 6 bases not matched to a gene. The germline CDR1 and CDR2 sequences are SGHRS and YFSETQ. CDR3 length: 15 amino acids. For the CDR3, the DNA is TGCGCCAGCAGCACCGCCGGGACTAGCTCCTACGAGCAGTACTTC. It encodes CASSTAGTSSYEQYF.

This rearrangement joins TRBV27 to TRBJ2-7; 9 bases are shared with TRBD2. The CDR3 consists of 14 residues. V lost 4 bases and J lost 5; bases outside the gene matches: 6. Germline CDR1 is MNHEY and CDR2 is SMNVEV (reference sequence). CDR3: CASSYKAGGNEQYF. The CDR3 DNA is TGTGCCAGCAGTTATAAGGCGGGAGGGAACGAGCAGTACTTC.

The chain employs TRBV28 and TRBJ1-1, with D unresolved. This CDR3 spans 15 amino acids. The germline gives CDR1 MDHEN, CDR2 SYDVKM. Between the trimmed V and J ends, which lost 2 bases and 1 base, there was a span of 11 bases. This CDR3 reads CASSLEGLGNTEAFF. CDR3 bases: TGTGCCAGCAGTTTAGAGGGTTTGGGGAACACTGAAGCTTTCTTT.

The V and J genes are TRBV6-6 and TRBJ1-4, with TRBD1 as a possible D gene (6 bases). The V gene lost 6 bases and the J gene lost 5 bases, with 16 bases spanning the gap. The CDR3 covers 15 residues. Germline-derived CDR1 and CDR2 are MNHNY and SVGAGI (reference sequence). The CDR3 DNA is TGTGCCAGCAGCCTAACAGGGCCGGGAAATGAAAAACTGTTTTTT. Translated: CASSLTGPGNEKLFF.

The V and J genes are TRBV27 and TRBJ1-3, with TRBD1 matching 7 bases. CDR1 and CDR2 (germline): MNHEY, SMNVEV (reference sequence). This CDR3 is built from 15 residues. The V gene end was trimmed by 5 bases and the J gene end by 2 bases; junction bases not matched to a gene: 6. DNA for the CDR3: TGTGCCAGCAGTCTCCGGACAGGCCCTGGAAACACCATATATTTT. Protein product: CASSLRTGPGNTIYF.

The rearrangement links TRBV19 to TRBJ1-3; unclear D gene. This CDR3 is built from 13 residues. The V gene lost 10 bases and the J gene lost 3 bases, with 13 bases spanning the gap. The V gene's germline CDR1 is LNHDA and CDR2 SQIVND (reference sequence). CDR3 DNA sequence: TGTGCCACCACGCGAGGGTTTGGAAACACCATATATTTT. It specifies CATTRGFGNTIYF.

J is TRBJ1-1 and V is TRBV29-1; TRBD1 aligns across 7 bases. Germline CDR1 reads SQVTM; CDR2 reads ANQGSEA. The CDR3 length is 12 residues. With 8 bases clipped from V and 4 bases from J, the junction kept 7 bases outside the gene matches. In DNA form, the CDR3 reads TGCAGCATGACCAGGGGGAGCACTGAAGCTTTCTTT. Translated, it gives CSMTRGSTEAFF.

Concerning this clone: This sample includes further DNA sequences coding for the same CDR3. The V gene is TRBV4-2, the J gene TRBJ1-5, with no clear D. V gave up 0 bases and J gave up 5 bases, with 5 bases separating them. CDR1 LGHNA and CDR2 YNFKEQ come from the germline V gene. The CDR3 covers 13 residues. The CDR3 loop reads CASSQDSDQPQHF. In DNA, the CDR3 is TGTGCCAGCAGCCAAGATTCCGATCAGCCCCAGCATTTT.

The chain has TRBV11-1 and TRBJ2-3; 8 positions match TRBD1. V lost 4 bases, J lost 4 bases, and 10 bases stayed unmatched. The CDR3 has 16 amino acids. In germline, CDR1 is SGHAT, CDR2 FQDESV (reference sequence). CDR3 sequence (DNA): TGTGCCAGCAGCTCTCGGACAGGGAGTGGAGCAGATACGCAGTATTTT. It is translated as CASSSRTGSGADTQYF.

The V call is TRBV11-3, the J call TRBJ2-1, with D unclear. Germline CDR1 reads SGHNT; CDR2 reads YENEEA. The CDR3 extends over 14 amino acids. The V gene lost 0 bases and the J gene lost 4 bases, with 7 bases spanning the gap. For the CDR3, the DNA is TGTGCCAGCAGCTTAGATCAGTATTACAATGAGCAGTTCTTC. The encoded protein is CASSLDQYYNEQFF.

This chain connects TRBV25-1 to TRBJ2-1, with D possibly matching TRBD2 (6 bases). The germline gives CDR1 MGHDK, CDR2 SYGVNS. The V and J ends lost 8 bases and 5 bases respectively, with 22 bases between them. The CDR3 has 16 amino acids. CDR3 DNA sequence: TGTGCCAGCTTAGGGTTCGGGGCGGGAACCCACAATGAGCAGTTCTTC. Translation gives CASLGFGAGTHNEQFF.

CDR3 DNA: TGTGCCAGCAGCCTATACGGGACAGGGGACTACGAGCAGTACTTC. Translating gives CASSLYGTGDYEQYF. V and J are TRBV9 and TRBJ2-7, with 10 positions matching TRBD1. V shed 4 bases, J shed 3 bases, and the junction held 7 bases outside the gene matches. Per the germline V gene, CDR1 is SGDLS and CDR2 is YYNGEE. This CDR3 has 15 amino acids. The variable domain in full, completed from reference TRBV9 and TRBJ2-7, reads DSGVTQTPKHLITATGQRVTLRCSPRSGDLSVYWYQQSLDQGLQFLIQYYNGEERAKGNILERFSAQQFPDLHSELNLSSLELGDSALYFCASSLYGTGDYEQYFGPGTRLTVT.

The chain has TRBV14 and TRBJ2-5; TRBD1 agrees at 7 bases. Trimming took 4 bases from V and 6 from J; bases not matched to a gene: 8. CDR3 length: 14 residues. Per germline, CDR1 SGHDN and CDR2 FVKESK. In nucleotides, the CDR3 is TGTGCCAGCAGCCCCTCCGACAGGGCAAAGACCCAGTACTTC. It is translated as CASSPSDRAKTQYF.

This sequence joins TRBV7-9 and TRBJ1-6; the match to TRBD1 covers 10 bases. V was pared by 5 bases and J by 7 bases, with 5 bases of the junction left unmatched. Germline V gene lookup returns CDR1 SEHNR and CDR2 FQNEAQ (reference sequence). CDR3 size: 15 residues. The CDR3 sequence: CASSPPGQGNSPLHF. The CDR3 DNA is TGTGCCAGCAGCCCGCCGGGACAGGGGAATTCACCCCTCCACTTT.

This clone was counted a few times. This chain uses TRBV6-5 with TRBJ1-2; no clear D. Germline V CDR1 and CDR2: MNHEY, SVGAGI. Trimming took 0 bases from V and 8 from J, leaving 13 bases between them. This CDR3 contains 14 residues. The CDR3 nucleotides are TGTGCCAGCAGTTACTCGAGTGCTCGAGGGGGCTACACCTTC. Translated: CASSYSSARGGYTF.

J is TRBJ1-5 and V is TRBV27; D is perhaps TRBD1 (5 bases). V lost 7 bases to trimming and J lost 0 bases, with 16 bases between them. There are 16 residues in the CDR3. The germline gives CDR1 MNHEY, CDR2 SMNVEV (reference sequence). The CDR3 region is CASKFLGRDSNQPQHF. CDR3 nucleotides: TGTGCCAGCAAGTTTTTGGGCAGGGATAGCAATCAGCCCCAGCATTTT.

J is TRBJ2-7 and V is TRBV27; TRBD2 is a possible D gene (6 bases). Trimming left V 3 bases short and J 6 bases short, with 18 bases between. Germline V lookup: CDR1 MNHEY, CDR2 SMNVEV (reference sequence). This CDR3 has 15 residues. The DNA for the CDR3 is TGTGCCAGCAGTTTTATCGACGCCCCCGGGGGCGAGCAGTACTTC. Translated, it gives CASSFIDAPGGEQYF.